This T cell receptor (beta chain) was observed in a study of response to subunit inactivated influenza vaccine listed by TCRdb under 2018. In the study overall: The study used deep quantitative T cell receptor repertoire profiling to track responses to a trivalent subunit inactivated influenza vaccine. The paper's findings and limits, for the study overall: According to the authors, only a limited number of new T cells may be recruited by each seasonal influenza vaccination.

Libraries were prepared through RT-PCR. The sequencer was an Illumina HiSeq 2500. Using fastp at Q25 and MiXCR, TCRdb reprocessed the public reads and kept productive beta chains. Entries that share a CDR3 protein sequence are merged under the most common genes and DNA. The table for this sample lists about 540,000 distinct CDR3 sequences; around 25% of them were counted only once. The top ten clonotypes cover approximately 3% of the sample. There are a few counts of this clonotype. Its antigen remains unidentified. No much larger clonotype is one base removed from it; base qualities were not supplied. The same sample was also studied in work on T cells expressing NK-cell markers. In that second paper, the authors write: The TCR beta cDNA libraries were made using 5'RACE template switching, a step that added both a universal primer site and unique molecular identifiers. Three sorted T-cell subsets (CD3+CD56+NKG2C+, CD3+CD56+NKG2C- and CD3+CD56-NKG2C+) from about 8 donors had their TCR beta-chain repertoires profiled. Among the eight sequenced donors, seven were HCMV-seropositive and one was HCMV-seronegative. To restrict sorting to alphabetaTCR-expressing T cells, an anti-gammadeltaTCR antibody was added in several experiments. For six donors, the dominant CD3+CD56+NKG2C+ clonotypes were among the top 10 CD8+ clonotypes and accounted for roughly 1.0-8% of CD8+ T cells. Those dominant clonotypes were again the most abundant among CD3+CD56-NKG2C+ cells in a handful of donors, at roughly 28.3-60.1%. Whether the expanded NKG2C-expressing T cell clones were specific for HCMV antigens was left unclear. Randomly selected healthy volunteers, three men and five women, were used as the eight sequenced donors. HCMV-specific IgG was detected in serum with a commercial ELISA kit to determine HCMV serostatus. Ficoll density gradient centrifugation was used to isolate peripheral blood mononuclear cells from blood. Using Miltenyi isolation kits, CD4+ and CD8+ T cells were isolated from PBMC through magnetic immunoseparation. cDNA synthesis was primed from the TCR beta constant segment, followed by two successive PCR amplification steps. The libraries were sequenced on Illumina HiSeq 2000/2500, MiSeq or NextSeq, producing 2 x 150 bp reads. MIGEC handled demultiplexing of the reads and grouping by UMI, while MiTCR was used to assemble and quantify clonotypes. To exclude erroneous sequences, any TCR cDNA sequence not supported by at least two reads was discarded. Downstream repertoire analysis used the tcR package, and clonotypes were matched across fractions by CDR3 nucleotide sequence plus V segment. VDJmatch was used to annotate antigen specificity against VDJdb, with one amino acid substitution in CDR3 permitted.

Sequencing was performed on CD4+ T cells sorted from PBMCs, taken approximately 13 days after vaccination. This TCR was recovered from a man aged 50 to 59 who received an inactivated influenza vaccine. Donor details come from another sample of the same person, matched by shared clones.

The DNA sequence is given as TGCGCCAGCAGCCCGAGCAGGACAGTGTACCAAGAGACCCAGTACTTC. It codes for CASSPSRTVYQETQYF. The receptor chain draws on TRBV4-3 and TRBJ2-5; matching of 6 bases hints at TRBD1 as the D gene. Taken from the germline V gene, the CDR1 and CDR2 loops are LGHNA and YSLEER. Spanning cysteine to phenylalanine, the CDR3 consists of 16 amino acids. Solely the CDR3 DNA is kept, with 48 bases framed from the first base. The junction shows trimming of 4 bases on V and 0 bases on J, plus 15 bases between the germline ends.